The clone carrying this T cell receptor beta chain has just a few counts. Its target is unknown. This record comes from a study of vaccination and CD4 T cells after COVID-19. Specified treatment: roughly ten-day PBMC culture with coronavirus spike peptide pools or control peptides (ViraFEST assay). The unexposed donor's CD4+ T cells were collected before the COVID-19 pandemic (2011-2018). The researchers probed unexposed-donor CD4+ T cells with SARS-CoV-2 S/N and four cold-coronavirus spikes, cells permitting. At the Johns Hopkins FTIC core, DNA taken from cultured CD4+ T cells was sequenced by way of the Oncomine TCR Beta short-read assay. TCRdb redid the calling of the PCR reads with MiXCR, one entry per CDR3 protein. The data hold 7,000 or so distinct CDR3 sequences, with around 30% observed a single time. The CDR3 consists of 15 residues. Trimming pared 5 bases from V and 6 bases from J, leaving 16 bases between. The germline V gene has CDR1 SGHVS and CDR2 FQNEAQ.

The chain carries TRBV7-8 and TRBJ1-4; D gene ambiguous. The source of this sequence is a human donor in good health. Input material: CD4+ T cells from blood, cultured in vitro. The CDR3 region has the DNA TGTGCCAGCAGCCCGAGACCCACGCTTCATGAAAAACTGTTTTTT. It specifies CASSPRPTLHEKLFF.